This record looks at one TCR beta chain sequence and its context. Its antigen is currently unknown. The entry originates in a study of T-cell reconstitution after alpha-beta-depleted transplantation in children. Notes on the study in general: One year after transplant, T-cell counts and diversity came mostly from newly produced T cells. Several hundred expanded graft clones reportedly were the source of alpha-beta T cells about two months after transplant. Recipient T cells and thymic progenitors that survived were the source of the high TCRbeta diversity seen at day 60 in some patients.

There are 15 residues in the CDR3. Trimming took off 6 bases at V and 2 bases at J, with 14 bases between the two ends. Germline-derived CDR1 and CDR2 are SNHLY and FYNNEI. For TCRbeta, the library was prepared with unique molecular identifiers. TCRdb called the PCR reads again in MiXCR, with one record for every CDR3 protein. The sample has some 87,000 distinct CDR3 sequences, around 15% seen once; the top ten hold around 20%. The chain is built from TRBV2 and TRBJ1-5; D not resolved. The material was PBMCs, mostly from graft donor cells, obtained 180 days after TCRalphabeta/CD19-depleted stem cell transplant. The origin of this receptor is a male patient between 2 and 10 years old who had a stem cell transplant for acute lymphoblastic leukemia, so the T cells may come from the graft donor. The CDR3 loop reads CASSLTRVRNQPQHF. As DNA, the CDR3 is TGTGCCAGCAGCCTTACTCGGGTGCGCAATCAGCCCCAGCATTTT.